The 8 T cell receptor beta chains presented below share a single source sample, sequenced in a study of control samples from healthy donors and cancer patients. Some clones are missing from TCRdb's copy, which holds only in-frame ones; the method was immunoSEQ multiplex PCR. Of just over 150,000 clones listed, over 85% were seen once; the top ten hold around 9.3%. Material: blood. Receptors were obtained from a woman between 35 and 50 years old in good health.

The rearrangement joins TRBV29-1 to TRBJ1-5; tentative D call: TRBD1 (5 bases). There are 12 residues in the CDR3. CDR1 SQVTM and CDR2 ANQGSEA come from the germline V gene. V lost 6 bases, J lost 1 base, and 7 bases lay in between. In nucleotides, the CDR3 is TGCAGCGTCGGGGACAGCAATCAGCCCCAGCATTTT. Translation: CSVGDSNQPQHF. The variable domain in full, with the rest retrieved from reference TRBV29-1 and TRBJ1-5, is SAVISQKPSRDICQRGTSLTIQCQVDSQVTMMFWYRQQPGQSLTLIATANQGSEATYESGFVIDKFPISRPNLTFSTLTVSNMSPEDSSIYLCSVGDSNQPQHFGDGTRLSIL.

The rearrangement uses TRBV6-5 and TRBJ2-7; 7 bases agree with TRBD2. V shed 6 bases, J shed 4 bases, and the junction held 9 bases outside the gene matches. This CDR3 region has 14 residues. The germline V gene encodes CDR1 MNHEY and CDR2 SVGAGI. The CDR3 nucleotides read TGTGCCAGCAGAACCCGGGACTACCCTTACGAGCAGTACTTC. The encoded protein is CASRTRDYPYEQYF.

The chain carries TRBV5-1 and TRBJ1-3; D unclear. Germline loops: CDR1 SGHRS, CDR2 YFSETQ. The CDR3 spans 16 residues. Trimming cost V 0 bases and J 8 bases, with 18 bases left between them. DNA of the CDR3: TGCGCCAGCAGCTTGGGTCCCACTGGGCTCGAGGACACCATATATTTT. It specifies CASSLGPTGLEDTIYF.

The V call is TRBV27, the J call TRBJ2-1, with 7 bases fitting TRBD1. The V gene end was trimmed by 7 bases and the J gene end by 7 bases; junction bases not matched to a gene: 10. Germline loops: CDR1 MNHEY, CDR2 SMNVEV (reference sequence). This CDR3 has 14 amino acids. The CDR3 is CASNRDRYSNEQFF. The CDR3 DNA follows: TGTGCCAGCAACCGGGACAGATATAGTAATGAGCAGTTCTTC.

The chain uses TRBV30 and TRBJ1-2, with D possibly TRBD1 on 6 matching bases. The V end lost 2 bases, the J end lost 3 bases, and 10 bases lay between the germline ends. The CDR3 consists of 13 residues. The germline CDR1 and CDR2 sequences are GTSNPN and SVGIG (reference sequence). CDR3 in amino acids: CAWSQQGYYGYTF. CDR3 DNA: TGTGCCTGGAGTCAACAGGGTTACTATGGCTACACCTTC.

The gene calls are TRBV27 and TRBJ1-1, with D perhaps matching TRBD1 (5 bases). Germline V gene lookup returns CDR1 MNHEY and CDR2 SMNVEV (reference sequence). The CDR3 spans 13 residues. The germline V and J ends were trimmed by 5 bases and 1 base, with 8 bases remaining between them. The CDR3 DNA reads TGTGCCAGCAGTCCCGGGACGAACACTGAAGCTTTCTTT. As protein: CASSPGTNTEAFF.

The CDR3 coding sequence is TGTGCCAGCAGTTTTCCCGCCAGAAGGGGGCTAGCGGGAGGGCGTGAGCAGTTCTTC. This translates into CASSFPARRGLAGGREQFF. The gene calls are TRBV27 and TRBJ2-1, with 12 bases aligning to TRBD2. The CDR3 has 19 residues. Germline lookup yields CDR1 MNHEY and CDR2 SMNVEV (reference sequence). Losses at the gene ends were 3 bases for V and 9 bases for J; bases not matched to a gene: 18.

The gene calls are TRBV11-2 and TRBJ1-1; D not certain. V lost 3 bases and J 3 bases, leaving 11 bases between the germline ends. Germline values: CDR1 SGHAT, CDR2 FQNNGV. The CDR3 is 14 residues long. CDR3 protein: CASSLSGGYTEAFF. The CDR3 DNA reads TGTGCCAGCAGCTTGTCAGGTGGTTACACTGAAGCTTTCTTT.